A single sample is the source of the 30 T cell receptor beta chains below, sequenced in a study of cytomegalovirus exposure and HLA in healthy donors. This PCR relied on a set of 60 Vbeta primers and 13 Jbeta primers. Sequencing used immunoSEQ multiplex PCR; TCRdb keeps in-frame clones, though not all of them. This table has under 140,000 clones, 65% to 80% appearing once. The sequencing sample was made of PBMCs. The receptor set was obtained from a young man in good health and CMV-seropositive.

CDR3 sequence reads: CASGLVPGSGELFF. CDR3 nucleotides: TGCGCCAGCGGCCTGGTGCCCGGTTCCGGGGAGCTGTTTTTT. The chain couples TRBV4-1 to TRBJ2-2; no reliable D call. Trimming cost V 8 bases and J 6 bases, with 16 bases left between them. Per germline, CDR1 MGHRA and CDR2 YSYEKL. The CDR3 is 14 amino acids.

V is TRBV2 and J is TRBJ2-3; tentative D call: TRBD2 (5 bases). Germline CDR1 is SNHLY and CDR2 is FYNNEI. CDR3 size: 14 residues. The V end was cut by 7 bases, the J end by 2 bases, with 13 bases between. CDR3 sequence (DNA): TGTGCCAGCACTTGGAGAGGGAACACAGATACGCAGTATTTT. Encoded protein: CASTWRGNTDTQYF. Full variable domain (remainder filled in from reference TRBV2 and TRBJ2-3): EPEVTQTPSHQVTQMGQEVILRCVPISNHLYFYWYRQILGQKVEFLVSFYNNEISEKSEIFDDQFSVERPDGSNFTLKIRSTKLEDSAMYFCASTWRGNTDTQYFGPGTRLTVL.

This sequence joins TRBV19 and TRBJ2-7; tentatively, D is TRBD2 (5 bases). Trimming removed 1 base at V and 0 bases at J, with 16 bases between. The germline V gene encodes CDR1 LNHDA and CDR2 SQIVND (reference sequence). This CDR3 spans 17 amino acids. The DNA of the CDR3 is TGTGCCAGTAGTATAGTCGGTCGGGAAACGAGCTCCTACGAGCAGTACTTC. Its translation: CASSIVGRETSSYEQYF.

The chain uses TRBV18 and TRBJ1-2, with 10 bases that match TRBD1. Germline CDR1 is KGHSH and CDR2 is LQKENI. CDR3 length: 17 residues. V gave up 3 bases and J gave up 8 bases; unmatched junction bases: 15. The CDR3 protein is CASSPGTGALDGRGYTF. The CDR3 DNA follows: TGTGCCAGCTCACCCGGGACAGGGGCCCTCGACGGAAGAGGCTACACCTTC.

The V gene is TRBV6-5, the J gene TRBJ2-6; D is perhaps TRBD1 (6 bases). Germline lookup yields CDR1 MNHEY and CDR2 SVGAGI. Trimming removed 0 bases from V and 4 bases from J, with 10 bases in between. The CDR3 covers 16 residues. CDR3 protein: CASSYSAGVGANVLTF. The CDR3 DNA is TGTGCCAGCAGTTACTCGGCAGGGGTCGGGGCCAACGTCCTGACTTTC.

This clone appeared a few times. The gene calls are TRBV13 and TRBJ1-3, with no clear D. The CDR3 contains 15 residues. Germline V gives CDR1 PRHDT, CDR2 FYEKMQ (reference sequence). V lost 5 bases and J lost 3, with 14 bases in between. The CDR3 here is CASSPEGGRGNTIYF. In DNA form, the CDR3 reads TGTGCCAGCAGCCCAGAGGGCGGGCGTGGAAACACCATATATTTT.

The CDR3, as DNA: TGTGCCAGCAGCGCCGGACTAGCCGGGGAGCAGTACTTC. It encodes CASSAGLAGEQYF. J is TRBJ2-7 and V is TRBV7-2; 8 bases line up with TRBD2. Germline values: CDR1 SGHTA, CDR2 FQGNSA. This CDR3 has 13 residues. The junction had 7 bases not matched to a gene; V was cut back by 5 bases and J by 7 bases.

The chain couples TRBV2 to TRBJ2-2, with a weak D call TRBD2 (5 bases). This CDR3 spans 15 amino acids. The V gene's germline CDR1 is SNHLY and CDR2 FYNNEI. The V end was cut by 3 bases, the J end by 2 bases, with 10 bases between. The CDR3 region has the DNA TGTGCCAGCAGTGAGGACGGGGTTAACACCGGGGAGCTGTTTTTT. Translating it yields CASSEDGVNTGELFF.

The genes are TRBV28 and TRBJ1-2, with 7 bases matching TRBD1. The V and J ends lost 5 bases and 4 bases, in that order; junction bases with no gene match: 7. Germline V gene lookup returns CDR1 MDHEN and CDR2 SYDVKM. This CDR3 region has 14 residues. CDR3 DNA: TGTGCCAGCAGTCCCCACGAGGGGGCCTATGGCTACACCTTC. Its protein is CASSPHEGAYGYTF.

The chain employs TRBV5-5 and TRBJ1-2; 8 nucleotides match TRBD1. This CDR3 has 16 residues. Germline CDR1 reads SGHKS; CDR2 reads YYEKEE (reference sequence). Losses at the gene ends were 0 bases for V and 4 bases for J; bases not matched to a gene: 8. CDR3 loop: CASSLAPQGAGYGYTF. Written as DNA, the CDR3 is TGTGCCAGCAGCTTGGCCCCCCAGGGGGCCGGCTATGGCTACACCTTC.

The CDR3 region is CASSPRTANNEQFF. The CDR3 DNA is TGTGCCAGCAGCCCAAGGACAGCTAACAATGAGCAGTTCTTC. The chain has TRBV28 and TRBJ2-1; a weak D match, TRBD1 (6 bases). V was shortened by 6 bases and J by 5 bases, with 14 bases between the two germline ends. Germline lookup yields CDR1 MDHEN and CDR2 SYDVKM. The CDR3 is 14 amino acids. Full variable domain (remainder filled in from reference TRBV28 and TRBJ2-1): DVKVTQSSRYLVKRTGEKVFLECVQDMDHENMFWYRQDPGLGLRLIYFSYDVKMKEKGDIPEGYSVSREKKERFSLILESASTNQTSMYLCASSPRTANNEQFFGPGTRLTVL.

In its sample, this clone was seen a few times. The chain links TRBV6-5 to TRBJ1-5, with D unresolved. Germline V gene sequence: CDR1 MNHEY, CDR2 SVGAGI. This CDR3 contains 14 residues. The V end lost 5 bases, the J end lost 1 base, and 9 bases lay between the germline ends. The CDR3 protein is CASSQSDSNQPQHF. The CDR3 region has the DNA TGTGCCAGCAGTCAAAGCGACAGCAATCAGCCCCAGCATTTT.

J is TRBJ2-3 and V is TRBV4-1, with 10 bases that match TRBD2. CDR3 size: 19 residues. V lost 0 bases and J lost 0; bases outside the gene matches: 9. CDR1 MGHRA and CDR2 YSYEKL come from the germline V gene. The CDR3 DNA follows: TGCGCCAGCAGCCAAGATGCTAGCGGGGGAACGACTAGCACAGATACGCAGTATTTT. It specifies CASSQDASGGTTSTDTQYF.

This clone showed up just once. The chain recombines TRBV5-4 with TRBJ2-3; TRBD1 matches at 8 bases. V dropped 0 bases and J dropped 0; count of bases not matched to a gene: 6. The length of the CDR3 is 17 residues. Germline values: CDR1 SGHNT, CDR2 YYREEE (reference sequence). The CDR3: CASSLGRGRSSTDTQYF. The CDR3 DNA reads as TGTGCCAGCAGCTTGGGCAGGGGGCGCAGTAGCACAGATACGCAGTATTTT.

This chain uses TRBV7-2 with TRBJ1-2, with no clear D. V lost 0 bases to trimming and J lost 5 bases, with 10 bases between them. This CDR3 has 14 residues. CDR1 is SGHTA and CDR2 is FQGNSA in the germline V gene. CDR3 nucleotide sequence: TGTGCCAGCAGCTTAGCGGGAGGTAGATATGGCTACACCTTC. Protein sequence: CASSLAGGRYGYTF.

The J gene is TRBJ1-1, the V gene TRBV6-1; the match to TRBD1 covers 7 bases. V shed 3 bases and J 6 bases; nucleotides not matched to a gene: 13. Germline-derived CDR1 and CDR2 are MNHNS and SASEGT. The CDR3 is made up of 16 amino acids. CDR3: CASSDFIGGKGPEAFF. For the CDR3, the DNA is TGTGCCAGCAGTGATTTTATAGGGGGCAAAGGCCCTGAAGCTTTCTTT.

The rearrangement joins TRBV6-1 to TRBJ2-3; tentatively, D is TRBD2 (6 bases). Trimming took off 8 bases at V and 3 bases at J, with 12 bases between the two ends. CDR3 size: 13 residues. Germline CDR1 is MNHNS and CDR2 is SASEGT. CDR3 protein: CASGRGFTDTQYF. CDR3 in DNA: TGTGCCAGCGGGCGGGGATTTACAGATACGCAGTATTTT.

This clone was counted many times. The V gene is TRBV2, the J gene TRBJ2-7; 7 positions agree with TRBD1. Per the germline V gene, CDR1 is SNHLY and CDR2 is FYNNEI. The trim removed 11 bases at V and 5 bases at J, leaving 12 bases unmatched. This CDR3 contains 13 residues. The CDR3 loop reads CALLGPQGDEQYF. DNA for the CDR3: TGTGCCCTCCTAGGCCCCCAGGGGGACGAGCAGTACTTC.

The table lists this clone with a few counts. The chain uses TRBV6-1 and TRBJ1-1; D is possibly TRBD1 (5 bases). Germline-derived CDR1 and CDR2 are MNHNS and SASEGT. This CDR3 is 14 amino acids long. V lost 4 bases and J 8 bases, leaving 17 bases between the germline ends. CDR3 coding DNA: TGTGCCAGCAGTGTAACGGTGCATGGGGCCGAAGCTTTCTTT. It translates to CASSVTVHGAEAFF.

The rearrangement joins TRBV11-2 to TRBJ2-7; a weak D match, TRBD2 (7 bases). Germline V gives CDR1 SGHAT, CDR2 FQNNGV. Trimming cost V 4 bases and J 6 bases, with 16 bases left between them. The CDR3 totals 14 residues. CDR3 protein: CASSWSLGGLEQYF. Written as DNA, the CDR3 is TGTGCCAGCAGCTGGAGCTTGGGGGGGCTCGAGCAGTACTTC.

This clone was detected only once. V usage is TRBV7-3 and J usage is TRBJ2-5, with D possibly being TRBD1 (8 bases). The CDR3 has 14 amino acids. The V and J ends lost 5 bases and 5 bases respectively, with 15 bases between them. The germline V gene encodes CDR1 SGHTA and CDR2 FQGTGA. The CDR3 DNA follows: TGTGCCAGCAGCATCACAGGGGGGGTTGAGACCCAGTACTTC. Amino acids: CASSITGGVETQYF.

Of note for this clone: A junction end diverges from the germline sequence, so it may reflect a read error. This chain uses TRBV7-9 with TRBJ1-1, with TRBD1 as a possible D gene (6 bases). Germline-derived CDR1 and CDR2 are SEHNR and FQNEAQ (reference sequence). This CDR3 has 13 amino acids. In DNA, the CDR3 is TGTTCCAGCAGCTTAGCAGGGGACACTGAAGCTTTCTTT. Protein product: CSSSLAGDTEAFF.

The chain joins TRBV25-1 to TRBJ2-5; 9 bases align to TRBD1. CDR3 length: 16 residues. After removal of 3 bases from V and 5 bases from J, the junction contained 10 bases not matched to a gene. In germline, CDR1 is MGHDK, CDR2 SYGVNS. The CDR3 DNA sequence: TGTGCCAGCAGTGACACCCGGGACAGGGAATATGAGACCCAGTACTTC. Translation gives CASSDTRDREYETQYF.

The V and J genes are TRBV20-1 and TRBJ2-3, with a weak D call TRBD2 (5 bases). The ends were cut back, 5 bases at V and 5 bases at J, with 8 bases in the middle. Germline CDR1 is DFQATT and CDR2 is SNEGSKA (reference sequence). The CDR3 is 11 residues long. The chain's CDR3 is CSAAGGDTQYF. In DNA, the CDR3 is TGCAGTGCTGCGGGCGGAGATACGCAGTATTTT.

This clone was counted a single time. This chain connects TRBV5-1 to TRBJ2-6; maybe TRBD2 (6 bases). Germline V gene lookup returns CDR1 SGHRS and CDR2 YFSETQ. The CDR3 covers 16 residues. V gave up 6 bases and J gave up 1 base, with 14 bases separating them. CDR3 sequence (DNA): TGCGCCAGCACCATAACGGGGGATTCTGGGGCCAACGTCCTGACTTTC. It is translated as CASTITGDSGANVLTF.

The chain uses TRBV10-3 and TRBJ1-3; maybe TRBD1 (5 bases). The CDR3 is made up of 16 amino acids. The germline V and J ends were trimmed by 3 bases and 0 bases, with 12 bases remaining between them. Germline assignment: CDR1 ENHRY and CDR2 SYGVKD. The CDR3 DNA reads as TGTGCCATCAGTGAAAGGGGTGGTGTCTCTGGAAACACCATATATTTT. It codes for CAISERGGVSGNTIYF.

The genes are TRBV4-2 and TRBJ2-2; possibly TRBD1 for D (6 bases). Between the trimmed V and J ends, which lost 0 bases and 1 base, there was a span of 6 bases. This CDR3 is built from 15 residues. The V gene's germline CDR1 is LGHNA and CDR2 YNFKEQ. CDR3 in amino acids: CASSQEQGNTGELFF. CDR3 coding DNA: TGTGCCAGCAGCCAAGAACAGGGGAACACCGGGGAGCTGTTTTTT.

The chain links TRBV19 to TRBJ2-2; TRBD2 aligns across 7 bases. Per the germline V gene, CDR1 is LNHDA and CDR2 is SQIVND (reference sequence). The CDR3 has 15 residues. J was trimmed by 4 bases and V by 6 bases; bases with no gene match: 8. In DNA form, the CDR3 reads TGTGCCAGTAGCGTGGGAGGGGACCTCACCGGGGAGCTGTTTTTT. Protein sequence: CASSVGGDLTGELFF.

This rearrangement joins TRBV21-1 to TRBJ2-3; TRBD1, the table's D call, lacks a check against the DNA. TRBV21-1 is classified as a pseudogene. The CDR3 runs to 18 residues. DNA of the CDR3: TGTGCCAGCAGCATTACCCCCCGGGACAGGAGTAGCACAGATACGCAGTATTTT. This translates into CASSITPRDRSSTDTQYF.

This chain joins TRBV6-1 and TRBJ1-2; possibly TRBD1 for D (6 bases). The CDR3 consists of 16 residues. With 0 bases removed from V and 4 bases from J, the gap between germline ends came to 15 bases. CDR1 MNHNS and CDR2 SASEGT come from the germline V gene. For the CDR3, the DNA is TGTGCCAGCAGTGAAGCCCAGGGGCGGGCGGGCTATGGCTACACCTTC. Residues: CASSEAQGRAGYGYTF.